The 2 T cell receptor beta chains below all came from one sample that was sequenced in a study of blood T cells in healthy people across ages. A sample-barcoded 5' primer and a J-beta primer mix were used in a second PCR of about 7 to 11 cycles. TCRdb re-analysed the 5' RACE reads in MiXCR, keeping a single row per CDR3 protein. The sample has approximately 1.5 million distinct CDR3 sequences; about 31% are singletons. Sequencing was done on a sample of blood. Every receptor here comes from a woman in her twenties or thirties in good health.

This rearrangement joins TRBV5-1 to TRBJ2-3; tentatively, D is TRBD1 or TRBD2 (5 bases each). Germline V CDR1 and CDR2: SGHRS, YFSETQ. This CDR3 is 14 amino acids long. Trimming took 4 bases from V and 2 from J, leaving 11 bases between them. The CDR3 DNA is TGCGCCAGCAGCACGGGACGCTACACAGATACGCAGTATTTT. It codes for CASSTGRYTDTQYF.

There are many counts of this clonotype. J is TRBJ2-3 and V is TRBV5-1, with 7 bases aligning to TRBD2. Germline V lookup: CDR1 SGHRS, CDR2 YFSETQ. The CDR3 runs to 15 residues. The J segment lost 4 bases and the V segment lost 1 base, leaving 6 bases of the junction unmatched. The CDR3 nucleotides are TGCGCCAGCAGCTTGCGGGGGAGGGCCTCAGATACGCAGTATTTT. As protein: CASSLRGRASDTQYF.